This T cell receptor (beta chain) was obtained from a study of radiotherapy plus CTLA-4 blockade in lung cancer. Patients had chemo-refractory metastatic non-small-cell lung cancer and received focal radiation plus CTLA-4 blockade that used ipilimumab. Sequencing was performed with immunoSEQ multiplex PCR; in TCRdb, only in-frame clones are kept and a portion is missing. The sample yields 30,000 or so clones, roughly three quarters seen once. In the case of this clone: What it binds is not known.

Study findings and constraints: Radiotherapy was combined with ipilimumab, and tumor-derived TCR clones then expanded in blood.

The CDR3 contains 14 residues. Germline CDR1 MNHEY, CDR2 SMNVEV (reference sequence). V was trimmed by 5 bases and J by 3 bases, leaving 10 bases between them. The material was peripheral blood, obtained from a patient treated with radiotherapy plus ipilimumab. The chain recombines TRBV27 with TRBJ1-4; TRBD1 might be the D (5 bases). This receptor was identified in a human donor with non-small cell lung cancer whose response to radiotherapy plus ipilimumab could not be evaluated. The CDR3 sequence: CASSPAGANEKLFF. DNA for the CDR3: TGTGCCAGCAGTCCCGCGGGGGCTAATGAAAAACTGTTTTTT.